This TCR beta chain was observed in a study of T cell repertoires in cytomegalovirus infection. Per germline, CDR1 SNHLY and CDR2 FYNNEI. Trimming left V 0 bases short and J 10 bases short, with 7 bases between. The CDR3 is 12 amino acids. TCRdb fed the reads into MiXCR, producing one record per CDR3 protein. Of roughly 630,000 distinct CDR3 sequences listed, roughly 26% are singletons. The clonotype comes from a human donor in good health (CMV status not recorded). Some clones in this sample may be carry-over from other donors' samples. The chain combines TRBV2 with TRBJ2-1, with unresolved D. Sequences were obtained from CD8+ T cells from PBMCs. This CDR3 reads CASSEAGLEQFF. In DNA form, the CDR3 reads TGTGCCAGCAGTGAAGCAGGGCTGGAGCAGTTCTTC.